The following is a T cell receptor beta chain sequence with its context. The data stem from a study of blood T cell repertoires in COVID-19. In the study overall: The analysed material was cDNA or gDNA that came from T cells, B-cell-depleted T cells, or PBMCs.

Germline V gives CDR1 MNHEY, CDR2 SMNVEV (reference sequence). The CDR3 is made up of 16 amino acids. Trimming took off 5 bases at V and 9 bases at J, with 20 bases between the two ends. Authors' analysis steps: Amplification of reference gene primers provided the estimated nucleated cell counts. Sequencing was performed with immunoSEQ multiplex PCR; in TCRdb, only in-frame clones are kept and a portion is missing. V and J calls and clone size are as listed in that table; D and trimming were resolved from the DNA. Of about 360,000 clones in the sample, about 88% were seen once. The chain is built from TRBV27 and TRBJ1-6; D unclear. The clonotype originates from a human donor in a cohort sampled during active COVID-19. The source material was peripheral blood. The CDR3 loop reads CASSLLPPGEVSPLHF. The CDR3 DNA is TGTGCCAGCAGTCTTCTCCCCCCTGGGGAGGTTTCACCCCTCCACTTT.